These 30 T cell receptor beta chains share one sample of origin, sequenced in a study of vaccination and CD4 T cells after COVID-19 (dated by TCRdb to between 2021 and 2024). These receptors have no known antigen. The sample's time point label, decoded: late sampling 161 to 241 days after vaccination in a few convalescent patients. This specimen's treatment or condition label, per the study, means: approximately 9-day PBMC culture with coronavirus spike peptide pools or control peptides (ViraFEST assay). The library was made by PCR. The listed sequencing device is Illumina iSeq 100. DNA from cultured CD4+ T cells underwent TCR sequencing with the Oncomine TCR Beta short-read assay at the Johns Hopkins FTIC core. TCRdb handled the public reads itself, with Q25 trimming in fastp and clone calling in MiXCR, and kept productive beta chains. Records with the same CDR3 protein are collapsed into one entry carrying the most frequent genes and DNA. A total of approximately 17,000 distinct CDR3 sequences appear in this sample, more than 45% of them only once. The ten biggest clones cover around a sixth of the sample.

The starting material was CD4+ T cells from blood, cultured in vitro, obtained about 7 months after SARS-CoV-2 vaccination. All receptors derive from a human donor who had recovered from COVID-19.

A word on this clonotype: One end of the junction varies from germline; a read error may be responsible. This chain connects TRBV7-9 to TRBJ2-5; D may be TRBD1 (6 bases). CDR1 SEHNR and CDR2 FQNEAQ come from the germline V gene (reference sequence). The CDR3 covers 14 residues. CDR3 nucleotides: TGCGCCAGCACCCCCAGGACAGCACAAGAGACCCAGTACTTC. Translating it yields CASTPRTAQETQYF.

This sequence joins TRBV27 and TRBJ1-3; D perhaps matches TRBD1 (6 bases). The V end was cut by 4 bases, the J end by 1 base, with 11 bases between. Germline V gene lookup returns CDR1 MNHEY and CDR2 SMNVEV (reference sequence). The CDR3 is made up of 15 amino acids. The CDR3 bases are TGTGCCAGCAGTTCGGGGGGCCTATCTGGAAACACCATATATTTT. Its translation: CASSSGGLSGNTIYF.

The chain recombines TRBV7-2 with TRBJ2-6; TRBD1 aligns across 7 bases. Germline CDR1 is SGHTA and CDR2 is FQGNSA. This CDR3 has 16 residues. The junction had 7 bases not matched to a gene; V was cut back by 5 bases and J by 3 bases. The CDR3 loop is CASSTGDWGGANVLTF. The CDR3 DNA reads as TGTGCCAGCAGCACAGGGGATTGGGGTGGGGCCAACGTCCTGACTTTC.

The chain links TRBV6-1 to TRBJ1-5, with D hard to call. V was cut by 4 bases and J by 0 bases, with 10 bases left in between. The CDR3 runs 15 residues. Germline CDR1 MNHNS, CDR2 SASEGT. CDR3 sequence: CASSGHPNSNQPQHF. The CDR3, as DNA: TGTGCCAGCAGTGGACACCCCAATAGCAATCAGCCCCAGCATTTT.

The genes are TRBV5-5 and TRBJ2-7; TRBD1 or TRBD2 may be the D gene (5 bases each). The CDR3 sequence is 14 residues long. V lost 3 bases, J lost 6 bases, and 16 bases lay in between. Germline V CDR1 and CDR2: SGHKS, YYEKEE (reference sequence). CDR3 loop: CASSYEGRVGEQYF. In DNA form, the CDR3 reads TGTGCCAGCAGCTATGAGGGCAGGGTGGGCGAGCAGTACTTC. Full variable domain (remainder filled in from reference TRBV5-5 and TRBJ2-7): DAGVTQSPTHLIKTRGQQVTLRCSPISGHKSVSWYQQVLGQGPQFIFQYYEKEERGRGNFPDRFSARQFPNYSSELNVNALLLGDSALYLCASSYEGRVGEQYFGPGTRLTVT.

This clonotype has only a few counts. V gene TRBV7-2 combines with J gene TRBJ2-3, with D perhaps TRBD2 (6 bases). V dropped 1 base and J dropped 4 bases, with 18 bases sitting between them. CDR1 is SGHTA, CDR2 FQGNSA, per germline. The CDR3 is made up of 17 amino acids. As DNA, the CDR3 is TGTGCCAGCAGCTTAGTTCTACAGCGGGCAGGCGCAGATACGCAGTATTTT. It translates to CASSLVLQRAGADTQYF. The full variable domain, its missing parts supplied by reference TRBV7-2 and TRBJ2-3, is GAGVSQSPSNKVTEKGKDVELRCDPISGHTALYWYRQSLGQGLEFLIYFQGNSAPDKSGLPSDRFSAERTGGSVSTLTIQRTQQEDSAVYLCASSLVLQRAGADTQYFGPGTRLTVL.

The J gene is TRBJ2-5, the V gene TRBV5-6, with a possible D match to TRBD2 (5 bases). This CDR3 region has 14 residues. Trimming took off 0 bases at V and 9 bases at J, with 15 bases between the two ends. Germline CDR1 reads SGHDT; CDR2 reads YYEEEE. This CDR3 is CASSLVWASRPQYF. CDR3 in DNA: TGTGCCAGCAGCTTGGTTTGGGCTAGCAGGCCCCAGTACTTC.

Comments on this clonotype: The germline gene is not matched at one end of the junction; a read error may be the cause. DNA of the CDR3: TGTGCCAGCAGTGAATATAGCGGTCTAGATGCGCAGTATTTT. It translates to CASSEYSGLDAQYF. The chain joins TRBV25-1 to TRBJ2-3, with a tentative D call TRBD2 (6 bases). CDR1 and CDR2 from the germline V gene are MGHDK and SYGVNS. The CDR3 runs 14 residues.

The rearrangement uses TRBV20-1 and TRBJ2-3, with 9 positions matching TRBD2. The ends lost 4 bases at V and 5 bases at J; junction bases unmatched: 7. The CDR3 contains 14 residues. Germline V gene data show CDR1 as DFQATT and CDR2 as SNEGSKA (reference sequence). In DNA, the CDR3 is TGCAGTGCTAAGATAGCGGGGGCTCAAGATACGCAGTATTTT. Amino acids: CSAKIAGAQDTQYF.

This CDR3 reads CASSLAWGVQGFHQPQHF. The CDR3 DNA follows: TGTGCCAGCAGCTTAGCGTGGGGGGTACAGGGCTTTCATCAGCCCCAGCATTTT. The V and J genes are TRBV7-9 and TRBJ1-5, with D possibly matching TRBD1 (6 bases). The ends were cut back, 0 bases at V and 5 bases at J, with 20 bases in the middle. The CDR3 consists of 18 residues. Germline CDR1 and CDR2: SEHNR and FQNEAQ (reference sequence).

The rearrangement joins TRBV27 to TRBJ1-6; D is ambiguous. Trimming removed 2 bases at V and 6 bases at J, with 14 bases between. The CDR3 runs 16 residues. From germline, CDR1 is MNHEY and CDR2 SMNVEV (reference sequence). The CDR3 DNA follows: TGTGCCAGCAGTTTACGGAGCCGTCAACTTAATTCACCCCTCCACTTT. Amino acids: CASSLRSRQLNSPLHF.

The CDR3 reads CASSIQGENTEAFF. The CDR3 nucleotides read TGTGCCAGTAGTATTCAGGGGGAGAACACTGAAGCTTTCTTT. The chain uses TRBV19 and TRBJ1-1, with 7 bases that match TRBD1. V gave up 3 bases and J gave up 1 base; unmatched junction bases: 2. Germline V gives CDR1 LNHDA, CDR2 SQIVND (reference sequence). The CDR3 sequence is 14 residues long.

CDR3 nucleotides: TGTGCCAGCAGGCCACAAGCGGGAAAATACGAGCAGTACTTC. Its protein is CASRPQAGKYEQYF. The V and J genes are TRBV7-2 and TRBJ2-7, with TRBD2 identical over 7 bases. This CDR3 region has 14 residues. V was clipped by 6 bases and J by 4 bases; unmatched bases: 9. Germline V lookup: CDR1 SGHTA, CDR2 FQGNSA.

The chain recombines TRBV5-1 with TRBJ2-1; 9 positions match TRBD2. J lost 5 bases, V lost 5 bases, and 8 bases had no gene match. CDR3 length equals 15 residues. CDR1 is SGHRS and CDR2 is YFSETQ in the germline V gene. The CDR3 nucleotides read TGCGCCAGCAGGGGGCTAGCGGGGAGCGACAATGAGCAGTTCTTC. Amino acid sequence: CASRGLAGSDNEQFF.

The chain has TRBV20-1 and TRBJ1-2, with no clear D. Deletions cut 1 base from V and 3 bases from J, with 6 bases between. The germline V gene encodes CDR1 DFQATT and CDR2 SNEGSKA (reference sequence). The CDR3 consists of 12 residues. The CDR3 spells CSARVTDYGYTF. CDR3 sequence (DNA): TGCAGTGCTAGAGTGACGGACTATGGCTACACCTTC.

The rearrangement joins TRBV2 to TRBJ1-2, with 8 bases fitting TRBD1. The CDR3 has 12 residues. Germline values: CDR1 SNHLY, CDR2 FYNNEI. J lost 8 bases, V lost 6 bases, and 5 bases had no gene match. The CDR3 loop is CASRKQGEGYTF. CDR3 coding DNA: TGTGCCAGCAGGAAACAGGGGGAAGGCTACACCTTC.

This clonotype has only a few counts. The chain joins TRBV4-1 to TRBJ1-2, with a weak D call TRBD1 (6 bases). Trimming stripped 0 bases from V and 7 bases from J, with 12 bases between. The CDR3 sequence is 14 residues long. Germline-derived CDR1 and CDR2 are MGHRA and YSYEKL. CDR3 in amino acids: CASSQDRGAFGYTF. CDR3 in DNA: TGCGCCAGCAGCCAAGACAGGGGAGCGTTTGGCTACACCTTC.

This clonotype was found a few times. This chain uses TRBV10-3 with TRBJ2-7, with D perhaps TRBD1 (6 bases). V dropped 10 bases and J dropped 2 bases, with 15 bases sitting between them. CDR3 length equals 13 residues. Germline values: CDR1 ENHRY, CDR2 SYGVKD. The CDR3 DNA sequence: TGTGCCAGCAGGCTGACAGGCGCCTACGAGCAGTACTTC. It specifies CASRLTGAYEQYF.

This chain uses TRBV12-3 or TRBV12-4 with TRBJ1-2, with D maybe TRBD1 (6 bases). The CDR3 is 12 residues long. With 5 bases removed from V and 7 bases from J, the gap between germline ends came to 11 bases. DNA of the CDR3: TGTGCCAGCAGTACAGGGCTCGGTGGCTACACCTTC. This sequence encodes CASSTGLGGYTF.

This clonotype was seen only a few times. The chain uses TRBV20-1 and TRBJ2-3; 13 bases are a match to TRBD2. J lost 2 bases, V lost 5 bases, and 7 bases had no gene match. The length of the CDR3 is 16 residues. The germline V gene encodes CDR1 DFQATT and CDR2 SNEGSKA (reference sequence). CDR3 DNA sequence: TGCAGTGCTGGCCGGACTAGCGGGGGCTACACAGATACGCAGTATTTT. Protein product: CSAGRTSGGYTDTQYF.

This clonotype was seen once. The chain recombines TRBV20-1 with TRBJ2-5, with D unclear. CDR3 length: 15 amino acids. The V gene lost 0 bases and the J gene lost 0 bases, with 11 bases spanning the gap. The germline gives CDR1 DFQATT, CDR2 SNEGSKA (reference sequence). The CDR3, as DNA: TGCAGTGCTAGAGATCAACGGGTGAACCAAGAGACCCAGTACTTC. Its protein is CSARDQRVNQETQYF.

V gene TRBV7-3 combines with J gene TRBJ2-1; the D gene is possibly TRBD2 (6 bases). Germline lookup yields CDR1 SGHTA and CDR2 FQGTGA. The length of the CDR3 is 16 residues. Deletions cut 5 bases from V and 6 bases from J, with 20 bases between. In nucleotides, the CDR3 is TGTGCCAGCAGCCGAACGGGCGGGGTCCTCTTCAATGAGCAGTTCTTC. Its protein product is CASSRTGGVLFNEQFF.

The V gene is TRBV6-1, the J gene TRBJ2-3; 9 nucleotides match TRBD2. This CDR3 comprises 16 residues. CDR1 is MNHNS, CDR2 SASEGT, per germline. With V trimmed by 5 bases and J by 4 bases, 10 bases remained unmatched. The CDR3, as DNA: TGTGCCAGCAGTCCTAGACCAGCGGGGGGTGCAGATACGCAGTATTTT. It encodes CASSPRPAGGADTQYF.

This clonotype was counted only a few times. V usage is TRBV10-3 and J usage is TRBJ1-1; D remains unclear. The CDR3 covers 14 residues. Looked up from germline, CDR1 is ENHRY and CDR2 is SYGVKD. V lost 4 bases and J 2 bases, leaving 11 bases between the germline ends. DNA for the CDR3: TGTGCCATCAGTGTCGACTTAGGTAACACTGAAGCTTTCTTT. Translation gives CAISVDLGNTEAFF.

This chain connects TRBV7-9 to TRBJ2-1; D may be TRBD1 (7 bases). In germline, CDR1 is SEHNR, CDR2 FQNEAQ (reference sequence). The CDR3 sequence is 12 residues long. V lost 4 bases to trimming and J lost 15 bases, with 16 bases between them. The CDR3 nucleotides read TGTGCCAGCAGCTGGGGGGACAGTCCCCCGTTCTTC. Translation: CASSWGDSPPFF.

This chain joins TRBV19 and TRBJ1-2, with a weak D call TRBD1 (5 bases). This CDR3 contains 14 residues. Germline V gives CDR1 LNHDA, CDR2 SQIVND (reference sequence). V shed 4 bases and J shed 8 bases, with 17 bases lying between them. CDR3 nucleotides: TGTGCCAGTAGTACACCACAGGTGTTCGACGGCTACACCTTC. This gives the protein CASSTPQVFDGYTF. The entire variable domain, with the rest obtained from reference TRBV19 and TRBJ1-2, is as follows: DGGITQSPKYLFRKEGQNVTLSCEQNLNHDAMYWYRQDPGQGLRLIYYSQIVNDFQKGDIAEGYSVSREKKESFPLTVTSAQKNPTAFYLCASSTPQVFDGYTFGSGTRLTVV.

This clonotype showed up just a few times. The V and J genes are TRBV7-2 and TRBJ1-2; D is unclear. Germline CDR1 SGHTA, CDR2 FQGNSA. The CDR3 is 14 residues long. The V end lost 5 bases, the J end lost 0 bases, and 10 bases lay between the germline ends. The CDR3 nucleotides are TGTGCCAGCAGCCTCGTAAGAGCTAACTATGGCTACACCTTC. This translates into CASSLVRANYGYTF.

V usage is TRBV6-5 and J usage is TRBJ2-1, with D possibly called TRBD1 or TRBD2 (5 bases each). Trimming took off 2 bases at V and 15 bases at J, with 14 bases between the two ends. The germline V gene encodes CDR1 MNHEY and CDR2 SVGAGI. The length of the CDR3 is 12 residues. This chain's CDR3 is CASSYRGQARFF. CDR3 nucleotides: TGTGCCAGCAGTTACCGGGGCCAGGCGAGGTTCTTC.

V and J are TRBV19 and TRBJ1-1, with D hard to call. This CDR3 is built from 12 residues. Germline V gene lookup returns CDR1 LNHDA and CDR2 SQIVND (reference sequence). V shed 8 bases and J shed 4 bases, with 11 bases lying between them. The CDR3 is CASRTWSTEAFF. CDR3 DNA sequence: TGTGCCAGTCGGACGTGGAGCACTGAAGCTTTCTTT.

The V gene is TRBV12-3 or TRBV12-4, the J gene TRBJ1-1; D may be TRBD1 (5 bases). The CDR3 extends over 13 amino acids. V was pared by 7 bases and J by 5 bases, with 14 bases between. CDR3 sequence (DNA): TGTGCCAGCACCACCGACAGACGGACTGAAGCTTTCTTT. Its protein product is CASTTDRRTEAFF.